These 25 T cell receptor beta chains were all obtained from the same sample, sequenced in a study of cytomegalovirus exposure and HLA in healthy donors. The PCR had 60 Vbeta and 13 Jbeta primers. Clones were read by immunoSEQ multiplex PCR, and TCRdb kept only the in-frame ones, dropping some. The sample shows more than 85,000 clones, about four fifths of them seen only once. Input material: PBMCs. These receptors were collected from a woman aged 55-70 years in good health and CMV-seropositive.

This clone was recorded only once. The chain links TRBV6-5 to TRBJ1-5; TRBD1 aligns across 7 bases. Germline loops: CDR1 MNHEY, CDR2 SVGAGI. Trimming at V came to 6 bases and at J to 4 bases, leaving 9 bases not matched to a gene. The CDR3 runs 15 residues. This CDR3 reads CASRQGGVGNQPQHF. The CDR3 DNA follows: TGTGCCAGCAGACAAGGGGGCGTGGGGAATCAGCCCCAGCATTTT.

The gene calls are TRBV19 and TRBJ2-3; 8 bases fit TRBD1. Germline values: CDR1 LNHDA, CDR2 SQIVND (reference sequence). The CDR3 runs to 16 residues. J was trimmed by 5 bases and V by 1 base; bases with no gene match: 8. CDR3 sequence (DNA): TGTGCCAGTAGTATAGGCCGGACAGGGTGGGGAGATACGCAGTATTTT. It is translated as CASSIGRTGWGDTQYF.

This clone is a singleton in its sample. An end of the junction differs from the germline gene, which may be a read error. The chain uses TRBV5-4 and TRBJ2-7; D may be TRBD2 (7 bases). Germline CDR1 reads SGHNT; CDR2 reads YYREEE (reference sequence). The CDR3 contains 12 residues. CDR3 nucleotide sequence: TGTGCCAGCAGCTTTGAGGGGGGGGCTCTAAGCTTC. This gives the protein CASSFEGGALSF.

The chain is built from TRBV28 and TRBJ1-1, with D unclear. Deletions cut 5 bases from V and 2 bases from J, with 18 bases between. The length of the CDR3 is 16 residues. The germline V gene encodes CDR1 MDHEN and CDR2 SYDVKM. The CDR3 loop reads CASSPSTQTINTEAFF. CDR3 bases: TGTGCCAGCAGTCCTTCCACTCAAACCATTAACACTGAAGCTTTCTTT.

The CDR3 spells CASSLTGGKNTEAFF. The CDR3 nucleotides are TGCGCCAGCAGCTTGACAGGGGGGAAGAACACTGAAGCTTTCTTT. The gene calls are TRBV5-1 and TRBJ1-1, with TRBD1 matching 8 bases. CDR1 and CDR2 (germline): SGHRS, YFSETQ. The V gene end was trimmed by 1 base and the J gene end by 1 base; junction bases not matched to a gene: 3. CDR3 size: 15 residues.

V and J are TRBV19 and TRBJ1-2, with D uncertain. The CDR3 consists of 14 residues. Per germline, CDR1 LNHDA and CDR2 SQIVND (reference sequence). V lost 6 bases and J 8 bases, leaving 19 bases between the germline ends. As DNA, the CDR3 is TGTGCCAGTAGCGACGGACGGGGAACGCGAGGCTACACCTTC. It yields the protein CASSDGRGTRGYTF.

The chain links TRBV12-5 to TRBJ1-1; maybe TRBD1 (6 bases). The germline gives CDR1 LGHNT, CDR2 FRNRAP. V lost 0 bases and J lost 0, with 26 bases in between. CDR3 length: 21 residues. Here the CDR3 reads CASGLVLPQSPGGAVNTEAFF. Written as DNA, the CDR3 is TGTGCTAGTGGTTTGGTATTACCCCAAAGCCCGGGGGGCGCCGTGAACACTGAAGCTTTCTTT.

J is TRBJ2-2 and V is TRBV5-4, with 12 nucleotides matching TRBD2. This CDR3 contains 16 residues. With V trimmed by 4 bases and J by 4 bases, 5 bases remained unmatched. Germline lookup yields CDR1 SGHNT and CDR2 YYREEE (reference sequence). The CDR3 DNA is TGTGCCAGCAGCCAAGGACTAGCGGGACTCACCGGGGAGCTGTTTTTT. Protein sequence: CASSQGLAGLTGELFF.

The chain recombines TRBV2 with TRBJ2-2; TRBD1 might be the D (6 bases). Trimming removed 8 bases from V and 8 bases from J, with 15 bases in between. The CDR3 spans 13 residues. Germline-derived CDR1 and CDR2 are SNHLY and FYNNEI. The CDR3 reads CASGESQGGELFF. The CDR3 DNA reads TGTGCCAGCGGAGAGTCGCAGGGGGGGGAGCTGTTTTTT.

The V and J genes are TRBV18 and TRBJ2-7; TRBD2 matches at 8 bases. This CDR3 has 13 amino acids. V lost 2 bases, J lost 9 bases, and 6 bases stayed unmatched. CDR1 and CDR2 from the germline V gene are KGHSH and LQKENI. CDR3 protein: CASSPGTRAAQYF. The CDR3 DNA sequence: TGTGCCAGCTCACCAGGGACTAGAGCGGCGCAGTACTTC.

V gene TRBV9 combines with J gene TRBJ2-4, with TRBD1 matching over 7 bases. CDR1 SGDLS and CDR2 YYNGEE come from the germline V gene. This CDR3 is built from 14 residues. Trimming removed 0 bases from V and 11 bases from J; junction bases left unmatched: 8. CDR3 nucleotides: TGTGCCAGCAGCGTAGAGGGCAGGGGGAATTTTCAGTACTTC. It encodes CASSVEGRGNFQYF. Based on the CDR3 plus reference TRBV9 and TRBJ2-4, the full variable domain is DSGVTQTPKHLITATGQRVTLRCSPRSGDLSVYWYQQSLDQGLQFLIQYYNGEERAKGNILERFSAQQFPDLHSELNLSSLELGDSALYFCASSVEGRGNFQYFGAGTRLSVL.

The rearrangement links TRBV18 to TRBJ2-5; D not certain. This CDR3 region has 16 residues. V dropped 3 bases and J dropped 2 bases, with 16 bases sitting between them. Germline V gene lookup returns CDR1 KGHSH and CDR2 LQKENI. The CDR3 sequence: CASSPRGGRKQETQYF. The CDR3, as DNA: TGTGCCAGCTCACCTAGAGGTGGCAGAAAACAAGAGACCCAGTACTTC. The full variable domain, in which reference TRBV18 and TRBJ2-5 provide the parts outside the CDR3, is NAGVMQNPRHLVRRRGQEARLRCSPMKGHSHVYWYRQLPEEGLKFMVYLQKENIIDESGMPKERFSAEFPKEGPSILRIQQVVRGDSAAYFCASSPRGGRKQETQYFGPGTRLLVL.

The chain uses TRBV4-1 and TRBJ1-4; maybe TRBD1 (5 bases). Deletions cut 4 bases from V and 8 bases from J, with 20 bases between. Germline loops: CDR1 MGHRA, CDR2 YSYEKL. CDR3 length equals 16 residues. Here the CDR3 DNA reads TGCGCCAGCAGCCGGTTAACTTTGCAAAGGGGAGAAAAACTGTTTTTT. It is translated as CASSRLTLQRGEKLFF.

CDR3 coding DNA: TGTGCCAGTAGTATGACAACAGGGGTCGGGCAGCCCCAGCATTTT. Protein product: CASSMTTGVGQPQHF. V and J are TRBV19 and TRBJ1-5; 7 bases map to TRBD1. CDR3 size: 15 residues. Germline V lookup: CDR1 LNHDA, CDR2 SQIVND (reference sequence). Trimming at V came to 3 bases and at J to 7 bases, leaving 9 bases not matched to a gene.

The chain couples TRBV19 to TRBJ2-3; 10 nucleotides line up with TRBD1. This CDR3 spans 15 amino acids. Unmatched junction bases numbered 7, after V lost 6 bases and J lost 4 bases. Germline CDR1 is LNHDA and CDR2 is SQIVND (reference sequence). CDR3 sequence: CASRQDRGRADTQYF. CDR3 coding DNA: TGTGCCAGTAGACAAGACAGGGGGCGCGCAGATACGCAGTATTTT.

This chain links TRBV7-2 with TRBJ2-7, with 9 bases matching TRBD1. The CDR3 has 15 residues. Germline V lookup: CDR1 SGHTA, CDR2 FQGNSA. V shed 3 bases and J 3 bases; nucleotides not matched to a gene: 6. CDR3 protein: CASSFSGTGYYEQYF. Written as DNA, the CDR3 is TGTGCCAGCAGCTTTTCCGGGACAGGGTACTACGAGCAGTACTTC.

A remark on this clone: Other nucleotide sequences from this sample produce the same CDR3. The chain uses TRBV27 and TRBJ2-1; tentative D call: TRBD2 (5 bases). The CDR3 has 12 amino acids. Trimming took 3 bases from V and 7 from J, leaving 7 bases between them. Germline CDR1 reads MNHEY; CDR2 reads SMNVEV (reference sequence). This chain's CDR3 is CASSLGGNEQFF. In nucleotides, the CDR3 is TGTGCCAGCAGTTTGGGCGGGAATGAGCAGTTCTTC.

Here the CDR3 reads CASGRGLAGLEQFF. DNA of the CDR3: TGTGCCAGCGGTCGAGGACTAGCGGGACTTGAGCAGTTCTTC. This sequence joins TRBV2 and TRBJ2-1, with 12 bases matching TRBD2. Trimming cost V 8 bases and J 9 bases; bases outside gene matches: 8. Germline CDR1 and CDR2: SNHLY and FYNNEI. The CDR3 has 14 residues.

V gene TRBV28 combines with J gene TRBJ2-3; D is undetermined. Looked up from germline, CDR1 is MDHEN and CDR2 is SYDVKM. This CDR3 spans 14 amino acids. Trimming cost V 3 bases and J 2 bases, with 9 bases left between them. The CDR3 region is CASSFFGFTDTQYF. CDR3 sequence (DNA): TGTGCCAGCAGTTTTTTCGGTTTCACAGATACGCAGTATTTT.

V is TRBV5-8 and J is TRBJ2-5; D might be TRBD1 (6 bases). V lost 4 bases to trimming and J lost 5 bases, with 12 bases between them. Germline assignment: CDR1 SGHTS and CDR2 YDEGEE. This CDR3 is 13 amino acids long. This CDR3 reads CASSIRGTETQYF. For the CDR3, the DNA is TGTGCCAGCAGCATTAGGGGGACGGAGACCCAGTACTTC.

The J gene is TRBJ2-3, the V gene TRBV4-2, with TRBD1 identical over 10 bases. CDR1 and CDR2 (germline): LGHNA, YNFKEQ. V shed 1 base, J shed 2 bases, and the junction held 9 bases outside the gene matches. The CDR3 totals 18 residues. The CDR3: CASSQGGQGLSNTDTQYF. The CDR3 DNA reads TGTGCCAGCAGCCAAGGGGGACAGGGGCTTAGCAACACAGATACGCAGTATTTT.

The chain links TRBV4-1 to TRBJ2-1; 7 positions match TRBD2. The CDR3 runs 17 residues. Germline V gene data show CDR1 as MGHRA and CDR2 as YSYEKL. V was clipped by 0 bases and J by 0 bases; unmatched bases: 5. CDR3 loop: CASSQDRERDSYNEQFF. The CDR3 DNA reads as TGCGCCAGCAGCCAAGATCGGGAGCGGGACTCCTACAATGAGCAGTTCTTC.

This clone was detected only once. The rearrangement uses TRBV29-1 and TRBJ2-2, with D uncertain. The germline gives CDR1 SQVTM, CDR2 ANQGSEA. Trimming pared 4 bases from V and 1 base from J, leaving 13 bases between. CDR3 length: 15 residues. Here the CDR3 DNA reads TGCAGCGTTGGGGTCCAAGGAGTGAACACCGGGGAGCTGTTTTTT. Protein sequence: CSVGVQGVNTGELFF.

This clone was found a few times. The chain has TRBV5-6 and TRBJ2-7, with 7 bases aligning to TRBD1. The V segment lost 5 bases and the J segment 1 base; nucleotides outside the gene matches: 9. The CDR3 sequence is 15 residues long. Per germline, CDR1 SGHDT and CDR2 YYEEEE. The CDR3 DNA follows: TGTGCCAGCAGGGCAGGGGGAGTGGGTTCCTACGAGCAGTACTTC. Protein sequence: CASRAGGVGSYEQYF.

The chain carries TRBV6-1 and TRBJ1-5, with D perhaps matching TRBD1 (5 bases). Germline CDR1 is MNHNS and CDR2 is SASEGT. The CDR3 totals 14 residues. With 3 bases removed from V and 4 bases from J, the gap between germline ends came to 10 bases. The CDR3 DNA sequence: TGTGCCAGCAGTGACTCTGCAGGGAATCAGCCCCAGCATTTT. Protein product: CASSDSAGNQPQHF.